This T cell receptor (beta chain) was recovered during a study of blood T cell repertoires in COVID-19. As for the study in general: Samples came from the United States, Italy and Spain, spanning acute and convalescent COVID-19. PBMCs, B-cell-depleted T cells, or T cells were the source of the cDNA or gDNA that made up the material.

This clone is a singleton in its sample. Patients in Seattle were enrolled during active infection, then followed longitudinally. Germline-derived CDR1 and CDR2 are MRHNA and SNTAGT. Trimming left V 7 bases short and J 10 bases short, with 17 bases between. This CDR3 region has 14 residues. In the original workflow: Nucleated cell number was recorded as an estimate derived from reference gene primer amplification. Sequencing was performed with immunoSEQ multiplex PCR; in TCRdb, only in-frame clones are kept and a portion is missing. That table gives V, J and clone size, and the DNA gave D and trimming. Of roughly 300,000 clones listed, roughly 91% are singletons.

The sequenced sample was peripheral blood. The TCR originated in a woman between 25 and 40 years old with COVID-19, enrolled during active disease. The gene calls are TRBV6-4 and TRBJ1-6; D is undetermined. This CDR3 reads CASIVRQEASPLHF. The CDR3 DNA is TGTGCCAGCATCGTTAGGCAGGAGGCCTCACCCCTCCACTTT.